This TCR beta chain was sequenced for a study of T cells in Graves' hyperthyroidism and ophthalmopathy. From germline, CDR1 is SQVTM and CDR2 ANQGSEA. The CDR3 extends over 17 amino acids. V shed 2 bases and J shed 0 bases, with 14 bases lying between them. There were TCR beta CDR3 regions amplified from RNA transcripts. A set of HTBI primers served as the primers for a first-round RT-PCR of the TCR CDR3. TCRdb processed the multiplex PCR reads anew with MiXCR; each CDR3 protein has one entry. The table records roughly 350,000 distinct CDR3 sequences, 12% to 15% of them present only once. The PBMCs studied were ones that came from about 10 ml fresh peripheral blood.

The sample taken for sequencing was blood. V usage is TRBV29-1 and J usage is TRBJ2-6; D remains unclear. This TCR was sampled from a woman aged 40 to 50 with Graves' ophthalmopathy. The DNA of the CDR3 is TGCAGCGTTGAATGGCACAGATCCCCCTCTGGGGCCAACGTCCTGACTTTC. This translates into CSVEWHRSPSGANVLTF.